The following is a T cell receptor beta chain sequence with its context. The antigen remains unidentified. The data originate from a study of shared clonotypes between healthy human individuals. The wider study: There were three CD4 naive, three CD4 memory, two CD8 naive and one CD8 memory plates per donor. Study results and limitations: Clonotype sharing across donors was expected to vary with sequencing depth.

The protocol was immunoSEQ multiplex PCR, while the TCRdb copy is restricted to in-frame clones and leaves out a portion. The sample yields roughly 520,000 clones, roughly 95% seen once. The CDR3 length is 11 residues. The germline V gene encodes CDR1 SGHTA and CDR2 FQGTGA. Trimming took 11 bases from V and 1 from J, leaving 9 bases between them. The rearrangement links TRBV7-3 to TRBJ2-7; D is perhaps TRBD1 (5 bases). The origin of this receptor is a woman aged 25 to 45 in good health. The sequencing input was naive CD4+ T cells sorted from blood. This sample's subset: CD45RA+ positively selected. This CDR3 is CAGALSYEQYF. CDR3 nucleotides: TGTGCCGGGGCCTTGTCCTACGAGCAGTACTTC.